The entry that follows covers one TCR beta chain sequence. CDR1 is MNHEY and CDR2 is SVGAGI in the germline V gene. This CDR3 has 15 residues. This sample is part of a study of T cells expressing NK-cell markers. Across the study: HCMV seropositivity characterized most of the eight sequenced donors, and seronegativity one.

TCRdb re-called the 5' RACE reads and catalogs CDR3 proteins one per entry, DNA excluded. In all, the sample yields 200,000 to 300,000 distinct CDR3 sequences. The source of this sequence is a man between 18 and 35 years old in good health. The material sequenced was blood T cells: a sorted CD56 or NKG2C T cell subset, CD4+ or CD8+ T cells, or bulk PBMC T cells (not recorded which). This rearrangement joins TRBV6-5 to TRBJ1-4; no DNA is available, so the TRBD1 call from TCRdb remains unchecked. This CDR3 is CASSYSRGPNEKLFF.